This T cell receptor beta chain stems from a study of T cell clones after liver transplantation. Repertoires were generated with immunoSEQ multiplex PCR, while TCRdb's copy carries only in-frame clones and drops some. The profile covers under 150,000 clones, with approximately 90% appearing a single time and around 0.86% taken by the ten largest. The germline V gene has CDR1 SQVTM and CDR2 ANQGSEA. With V trimmed by 4 bases and J by 3 bases, 1 base remained unmatched. There are 13 residues in the CDR3. Source: CD4+ T cells from blood, taken 12 months after liver transplant. The chain employs TRBV29-1 and TRBJ2-2; 8 bases map to TRBD2. The sequence came from a human patient who received a liver transplant. The T cells may come from the graft donor. CDR3 nucleotide sequence: TGCAGCGTTGGGACTAGCTACACCGGGGAGCTGTTTTTT. It codes for CSVGTSYTGELFF.